Each of the 16 T cell receptor beta chains below was sequenced from the same sample in a study of cytomegalovirus exposure and HLA in healthy donors. PCR employed 60 Vbeta and 13 Jbeta primers. The repertoire was sequenced with immunoSEQ multiplex PCR; TCRdb's copy has only in-frame clones and lacks some. The table records tens of thousands of clones, roughly 69% of them present only once. Sequencing input: PBMCs. Source of these receptors: a woman aged 25 to 39 in good health and CMV-seronegative.

This clone appeared a single time. The V gene is TRBV6-5, the J gene TRBJ2-7; 10 nucleotides agree with TRBD1. Losses at the gene ends were 5 bases for V and 6 bases for J; bases not matched to a gene: 7. Germline-derived CDR1 and CDR2 are MNHEY and SVGAGI. The CDR3 spans 14 residues. The CDR3 sequence: CASSRGTGVTEQYF. The CDR3, as DNA: TGTGCCAGCAGTCGAGGGACAGGGGTAACCGAGCAGTACTTC.

This sequence joins TRBV2 and TRBJ2-3, with 11 bases identical to TRBD2. Germline V gene data show CDR1 as SNHLY and CDR2 as FYNNEI. The V segment lost 4 bases and the J segment 5 bases; nucleotides outside the gene matches: 5. The CDR3 covers 15 residues. This CDR3 is CASSVLAGEEDTQYF. CDR3 nucleotides: TGTGCCAGCAGTGTACTAGCGGGAGAGGAAGATACGCAGTATTTT.

The V gene is TRBV28, the J gene TRBJ1-2, with D unclear. This CDR3 has 14 amino acids. Trimming left V 5 bases short and J 3 bases short, with 13 bases between. Germline CDR1 and CDR2: MDHEN and SYDVKM. The chain's CDR3 is CASSPPPGYYGYTF. CDR3 DNA sequence: TGTGCCAGCAGTCCCCCCCCGGGTTACTATGGCTACACCTTC.

The chain joins TRBV28 to TRBJ1-4; D might be TRBD1 (6 bases). This CDR3 comprises 15 residues. Germline V gives CDR1 MDHEN, CDR2 SYDVKM. V lost 4 bases and J 5 bases, leaving 14 bases between the germline ends. The CDR3 loop reads CASSWDKKLNEKLFF. The CDR3 DNA is TGTGCCAGCAGTTGGGACAAAAAACTAAATGAAAAACTGTTTTTT.

The chain is built from TRBV5-1 and TRBJ2-7; D ambiguous. This CDR3 is built from 12 residues. Germline CDR1 is SGHRS and CDR2 is YFSETQ. Deletions cut 1 base from V and 5 bases from J, with 7 bases between. CDR3 bases: TGCGCCAGCAGCTTGCCGTCTGACGAGCAGTACTTC. Amino acid sequence: CASSLPSDEQYF. The full variable domain, its missing parts supplied by reference TRBV5-1 and TRBJ2-7, is KAGVTQTPRYLIKTRGQQVTLSCSPISGHRSVSWYQQTPGQGLQFLFEYFSETQRNKGNFPGRFSGRQFSNSRSEMNVSTLELGDSALYLCASSLPSDEQYFGPGTRLTVT.

The chain recombines TRBV5-6 with TRBJ1-5, with D possibly being TRBD1 (5 bases). Germline assignment: CDR1 SGHDT and CDR2 YYEEEE. Trimming shortened V by 1 base and J by 6 bases, and 14 bases separated the two germline ends. There are 15 residues in the CDR3. CDR3 in DNA: TGTGCCAGCAGCTTGCGGGGGTATGCGAGTCAGCCCCAGCATTTT. As protein: CASSLRGYASQPQHF.

This clone was picked up a small number of times. The chain links TRBV7-3 to TRBJ2-5, with D unclear. CDR3 size: 13 residues. The V end was cut by 2 bases, the J end by 5 bases, with 9 bases between. Looked up from germline, CDR1 is SGHTA and CDR2 is FQGTGA. CDR3 residues: CASSLDPRETQYF. CDR3 nucleotide sequence: TGTGCCAGCAGCTTAGACCCCAGGGAGACCCAGTACTTC.

The chain employs TRBV6-1 and TRBJ2-5; no clear D. The germline V and J ends were trimmed by 4 bases and 4 bases, with 10 bases remaining between them. Germline CDR1 and CDR2: MNHNS and SASEGT. CDR3 size: 13 residues. The CDR3, as DNA: TGTGCCAGCAGTGGGATCAGGATAGAGACCCAGTACTTC. This codes for CASSGIRIETQYF.

This clone was picked up one time. CDR3 DNA sequence: TGTGCCAGCAGCGAAACAGGTTCTGGAAACACCATATATTTT. Translated: CASSETGSGNTIYF. The chain couples TRBV7-6 to TRBJ1-3, with a weak D call TRBD1 (5 bases). V was shortened by 5 bases and J by 1 base, with 9 bases between the two germline ends. The CDR3 totals 14 residues. CDR1 is SGHVS, CDR2 FNYEAQ, per germline.

In its sample, this clone was seen once. The rearrangement links TRBV30 to TRBJ1-2; no clear D gene. The V gene's germline CDR1 is GTSNPN and CDR2 SVGIG (reference sequence). The CDR3 runs to 12 residues. The V end was cut by 1 base, the J end by 10 bases, with 13 bases between. The chain's CDR3 is CAWSGGGPPYTF. CDR3 nucleotides: TGTGCCTGGAGTGGGGGAGGGCCCCCCTACACCTTC.

This clone ranks as medium-sized. The rearrangement uses TRBV28 and TRBJ1-1; D may be TRBD1 (5 bases). The CDR3 is made up of 15 amino acids. CDR1 and CDR2 (germline): MDHEN, SYDVKM. V was cut by 5 bases and J by 1 base, with 14 bases left in between. In DNA, the CDR3 is TGTGCCAGCAGTCGGACACGAGCCTCGAACACTGAAGCTTTCTTT. Its translation: CASSRTRASNTEAFF.

This clone showed up just a few times. The chain combines TRBV4-2 with TRBJ1-1, with D hard to call. There are 15 residues in the CDR3. The V end lost 1 base, the J end lost 0 bases, and 9 bases lay between the germline ends. CDR1 LGHNA and CDR2 YNFKEQ come from the germline V gene. CDR3 protein: CASSQGPGMNTEAFF. In DNA form, the CDR3 reads TGTGCCAGCAGCCAAGGCCCGGGTATGAACACTGAAGCTTTCTTT.

The rearrangement links TRBV28 to TRBJ1-1; TRBD1 is a possible D gene (6 bases). The CDR3 runs to 12 residues. Trimming removed 2 bases at V and 12 bases at J, with 13 bases between. Looked up from germline, CDR1 is MDHEN and CDR2 is SYDVKM. Here the CDR3 reads CASSLAGAESFF. The CDR3, as DNA: TGTGCCAGCAGTTTAGCAGGGGCGGAATCTTTCTTT.

This clone was picked up a small number of times. The chain is built from TRBV19 and TRBJ1-5; D remains ambiguous. Germline assignment: CDR1 LNHDA and CDR2 SQIVND (reference sequence). V was trimmed by 2 bases and J by 6 bases, leaving 8 bases between them. This CDR3 is built from 13 residues. The CDR3 reads CASSIQEVQPQHF. The CDR3 DNA is TGTGCCAGTAGTATACAGGAGGTTCAGCCCCAGCATTTT.

Only one count was recorded for this clone. The chain has TRBV5-4 and TRBJ1-4; 8 bases line up with TRBD1. The CDR3 length is 15 residues. The germline V gene has CDR1 SGHNT and CDR2 YYREEE (reference sequence). With 2 bases clipped from V and 6 bases from J, the junction kept 6 bases outside the gene matches. CDR3 coding DNA: TGTGCCAGCAGCTTTCAGGGGGCTGGATATGAAAAACTGTTTTTT. Amino acid sequence: CASSFQGAGYEKLFF.

The chain combines TRBV30 with TRBJ2-1; 14 bases are shared with TRBD2. Germline CDR1 GTSNPN, CDR2 SVGIG (reference sequence). The CDR3 has 16 amino acids. The V segment lost 2 bases and the J segment 9 bases; nucleotides outside the gene matches: 9. The CDR3 bases are TGTGCCTGGAGTTCTTATTCGACTAGCGGGAGGGGTGAGCAGTTCTTC. Amino acids: CAWSSYSTSGRGEQFF.